These 8 T cell receptor beta chains were sequenced from one sample in a study of T cell responses to AZD1222 COVID-19 vaccine. The protocol was immunoSEQ multiplex PCR, while the TCRdb copy is restricted to in-frame clones and leaves out a portion. The sample contains over 150,000 clones, around nine tenths of which appear only once. Sequenced here: peripheral blood, sampled 28 days after the second AZD1222 dose. These receptors all stem from an adult who received the AZD1222 COVID-19 vaccine.

This sequence joins TRBV18 and TRBJ1-1; TRBD1 aligns across 7 bases. The CDR3 has 15 amino acids. Germline V gene sequence: CDR1 KGHSH, CDR2 LQKENI. V lost 3 bases and J lost 0; bases outside the gene matches: 4. CDR3 in DNA: TGTGCCAGCTCACCCGACAGGGCCATGAACACTGAAGCTTTCTTT. Translation: CASSPDRAMNTEAFF.

This chain connects TRBV14 to TRBJ2-3; D may be TRBD1 or TRBD2 (6 bases each). Germline-derived CDR1 and CDR2 are SGHDN and FVKESK. Trimming removed 5 bases at V and 2 bases at J, with 17 bases between. This CDR3 is 16 amino acids long. CDR3: CASSKNQGTPTDTQYF. CDR3 sequence (DNA): TGTGCCAGCAGCAAAAATCAGGGGACTCCCACAGATACGCAGTATTTT.

The CDR3 is CASSQALDGYTF. CDR3 nucleotides: TGTGCCAGCAGCCAAGCTTTGGACGGCTACACCTTC. The chain combines TRBV3-1 (or the pseudogene TRBV3-2) with TRBJ1-2; D not resolved. This CDR3 is built from 12 residues. V was clipped by 1 base and J by 8 bases, with 8 bases between them. Germline-derived CDR1 and CDR2 are LGHDT and YNNKEL (reference sequence).

The rearrangement uses TRBV21-1 and TRBJ1-6. TRBV21-1 is annotated as a pseudogene. There are 14 residues in the CDR3. The CDR3, as DNA: TGTGCCAGAACCCCCGGGACCGGGAGATCACCCCTCCACTTT. Its translation is CARTPGTGRSPLHF.

This clone was found once. This rearrangement joins TRBV3-1 (or the pseudogene TRBV3-2) to TRBJ2-5, with D possibly being TRBD1 (6 bases). Germline V CDR1 and CDR2: LGHDT, YNNKEL (reference sequence). V shed 1 base and J shed 5 bases, with 11 bases lying between them. The CDR3 contains 14 residues. The CDR3 here is CASSQVGGLETQYF. The DNA of the CDR3 is TGTGCCAGCAGCCAAGTTGGGGGCCTGGAGACCCAGTACTTC.

The chain is built from TRBV4-1 and TRBJ1-3, with D possibly being TRBD1 (5 bases). The V and J ends lost 1 base and 3 bases respectively, with 13 bases between them. This CDR3 region has 16 residues. The germline gives CDR1 MGHRA, CDR2 YSYEKL. Here the CDR3 reads CASSQVTSGNGNTIYF. The CDR3 region has the DNA TGCGCCAGCAGCCAAGTCACCTCAGGGAATGGAAACACCATATATTTT.

This rearrangement joins TRBV3-1 (or the pseudogene TRBV3-2) to TRBJ1-6; no firm D call. This CDR3 contains 11 residues. The germline V gene has CDR1 LGHDT and CDR2 YNNKEL (reference sequence). The ends were cut back, 2 bases at V and 10 bases at J, with 3 bases in the middle. The CDR3 is CASSQSSPLHF. In DNA form, the CDR3 reads TGTGCCAGCAGCCAATCCTCACCCCTCCACTTT.

This clone was observed a single time. The rearrangement uses TRBV11-2 and TRBJ2-2, with D uncertain. Germline V gene sequence: CDR1 SGHAT, CDR2 FQNNGV. The V end lost 5 bases, the J end lost 6 bases, and 16 bases lay between the germline ends. The CDR3 extends over 15 amino acids. The CDR3 DNA sequence: TGTGCCAGCAGCCCCCTTTCCTGGGCCGCCGGGGAGCTGTTTTTT. Translated: CASSPLSWAAGELFF.